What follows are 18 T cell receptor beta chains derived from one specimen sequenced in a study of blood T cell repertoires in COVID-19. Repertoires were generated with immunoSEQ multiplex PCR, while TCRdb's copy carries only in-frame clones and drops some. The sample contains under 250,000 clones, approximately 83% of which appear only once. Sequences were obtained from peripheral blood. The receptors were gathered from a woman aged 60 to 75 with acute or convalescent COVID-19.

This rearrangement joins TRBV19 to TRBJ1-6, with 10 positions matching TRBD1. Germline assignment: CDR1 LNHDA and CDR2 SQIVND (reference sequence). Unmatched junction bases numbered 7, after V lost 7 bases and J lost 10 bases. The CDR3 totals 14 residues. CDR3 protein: CASMGQGSSSPLHF. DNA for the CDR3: TGTGCCAGTATGGGACAGGGGAGTAGCTCACCCCTCCACTTT.

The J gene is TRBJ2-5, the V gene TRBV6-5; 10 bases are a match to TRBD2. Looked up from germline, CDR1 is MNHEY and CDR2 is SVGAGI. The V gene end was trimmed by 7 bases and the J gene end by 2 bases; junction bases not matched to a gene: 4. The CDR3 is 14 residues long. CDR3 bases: TGTGCCAGCACGAAGCGGGGGGGGCAAGAGACCCAGTACTTC. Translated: CASTKRGGQETQYF.

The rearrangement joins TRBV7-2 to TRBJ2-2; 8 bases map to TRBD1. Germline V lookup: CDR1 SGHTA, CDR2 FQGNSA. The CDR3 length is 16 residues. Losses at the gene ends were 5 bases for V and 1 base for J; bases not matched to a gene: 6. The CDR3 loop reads CASSNPGQGNTGELFF. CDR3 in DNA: TGTGCCAGCAGCAATCCCGGACAGGGGAACACCGGGGAGCTGTTTTTT.

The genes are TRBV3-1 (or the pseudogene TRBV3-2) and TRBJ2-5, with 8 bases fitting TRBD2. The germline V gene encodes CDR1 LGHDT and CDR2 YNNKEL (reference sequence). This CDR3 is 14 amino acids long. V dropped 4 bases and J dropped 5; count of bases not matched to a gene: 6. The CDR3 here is CASSRGGKVETQYF. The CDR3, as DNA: TGTGCCAGCAGCCGCGGGGGGAAAGTGGAGACCCAGTACTTC.

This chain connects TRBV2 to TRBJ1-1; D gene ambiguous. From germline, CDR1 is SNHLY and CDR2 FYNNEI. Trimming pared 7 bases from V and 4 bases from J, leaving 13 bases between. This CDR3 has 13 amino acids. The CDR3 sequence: CASTVGRSTEAFF. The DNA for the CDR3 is TGTGCCAGCACTGTAGGGAGATCCACTGAAGCTTTCTTT.

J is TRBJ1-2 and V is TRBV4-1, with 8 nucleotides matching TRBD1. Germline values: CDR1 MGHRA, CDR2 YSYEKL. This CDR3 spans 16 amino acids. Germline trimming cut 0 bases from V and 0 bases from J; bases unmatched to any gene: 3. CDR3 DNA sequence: TGCGCCAGCAGCCAAGACGGACAGGGAGCTAACTATGGCTACACCTTC. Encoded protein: CASSQDGQGANYGYTF.

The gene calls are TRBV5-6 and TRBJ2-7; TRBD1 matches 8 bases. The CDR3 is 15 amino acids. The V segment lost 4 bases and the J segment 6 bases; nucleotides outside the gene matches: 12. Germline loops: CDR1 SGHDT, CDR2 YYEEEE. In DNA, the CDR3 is TGTGCCAGCAGCCCGACAGGGGCGACTACGGGCGAGCAGTACTTC. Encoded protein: CASSPTGATTGEQYF.

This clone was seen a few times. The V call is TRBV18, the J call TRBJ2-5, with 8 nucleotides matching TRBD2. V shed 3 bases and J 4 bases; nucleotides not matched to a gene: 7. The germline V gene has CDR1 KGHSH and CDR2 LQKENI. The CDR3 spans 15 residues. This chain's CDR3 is CASSPSGLASETQYF. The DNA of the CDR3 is TGTGCCAGCTCACCGTCAGGACTAGCCTCAGAGACCCAGTACTTC.

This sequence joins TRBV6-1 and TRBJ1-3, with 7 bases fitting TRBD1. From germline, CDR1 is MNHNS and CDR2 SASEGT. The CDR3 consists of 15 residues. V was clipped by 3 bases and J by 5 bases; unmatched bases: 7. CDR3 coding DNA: TGTGCCAGCAGTGAGGACAGGAGCTTAAGAAACACCATATATTTT. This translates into CASSEDRSLRNTIYF.

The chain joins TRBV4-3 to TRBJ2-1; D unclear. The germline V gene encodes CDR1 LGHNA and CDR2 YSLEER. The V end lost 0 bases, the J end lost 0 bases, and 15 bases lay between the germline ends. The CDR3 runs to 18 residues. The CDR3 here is CASSQDHAVSSSYNEQFF. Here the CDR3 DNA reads TGCGCCAGCAGCCAAGACCACGCAGTTTCAAGCTCCTACAATGAGCAGTTCTTC.

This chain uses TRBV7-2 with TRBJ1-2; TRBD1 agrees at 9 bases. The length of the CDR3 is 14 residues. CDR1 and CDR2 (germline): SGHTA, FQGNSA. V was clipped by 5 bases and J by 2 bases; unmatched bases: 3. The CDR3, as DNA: TGTGCCAGCAGCACCGGACAGGGGAACTATGGCTACACCTTC. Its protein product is CASSTGQGNYGYTF.

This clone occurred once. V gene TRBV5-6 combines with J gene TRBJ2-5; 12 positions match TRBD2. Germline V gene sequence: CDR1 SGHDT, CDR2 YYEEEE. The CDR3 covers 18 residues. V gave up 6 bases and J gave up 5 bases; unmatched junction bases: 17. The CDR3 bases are TGTGCCAGCACCACGCTAGCGGGGGGGCCGCGAGTCCGGGAGACCCAGTACTTC. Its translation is CASTTLAGGPRVRETQYF.

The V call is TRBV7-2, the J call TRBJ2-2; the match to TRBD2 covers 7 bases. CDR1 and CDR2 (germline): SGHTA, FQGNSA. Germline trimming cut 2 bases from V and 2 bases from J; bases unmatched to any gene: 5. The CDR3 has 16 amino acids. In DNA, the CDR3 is TGTGCCAGCAGCTTATCGCCTAGCGGAAACACCGGGGAGCTGTTTTTT. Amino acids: CASSLSPSGNTGELFF. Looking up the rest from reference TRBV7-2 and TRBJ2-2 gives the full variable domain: GAGVSQSPSNKVTEKGKDVELRCDPISGHTALYWYRQSLGQGLEFLIYFQGNSAPDKSGLPSDRFSAERTGGSVSTLTIQRTQQEDSAVYLCASSLSPSGNTGELFFGEGSRLTVL.

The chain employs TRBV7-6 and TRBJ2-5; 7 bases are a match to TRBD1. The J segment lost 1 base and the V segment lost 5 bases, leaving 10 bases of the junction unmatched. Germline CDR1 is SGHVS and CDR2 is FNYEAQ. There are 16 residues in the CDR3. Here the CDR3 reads CASSTHANRGQETQYF. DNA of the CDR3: TGTGCCAGCAGCACCCACGCGAACAGGGGCCAAGAGACCCAGTACTTC.

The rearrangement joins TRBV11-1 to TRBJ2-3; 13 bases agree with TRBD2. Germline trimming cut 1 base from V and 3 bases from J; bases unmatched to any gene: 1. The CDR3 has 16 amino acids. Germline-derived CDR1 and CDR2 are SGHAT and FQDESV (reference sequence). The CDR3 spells CASSLGLAGGTDTQYF. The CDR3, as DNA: TGTGCCAGCAGCTTAGGACTAGCGGGGGGTACAGATACGCAGTATTTT.

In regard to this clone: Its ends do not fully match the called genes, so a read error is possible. As DNA, the CDR3 is TGTGCCAGCAGGGAAGAGGGCAGGGGGAATGGGGATACTTTCTTT. This codes for CASREEGRGNGDTFF. The chain employs TRBV6-1 and TRBJ1-1; 7 positions match TRBD1. The CDR3 covers 15 residues. The germline V gene encodes CDR1 MNHNS and CDR2 SASEGT.

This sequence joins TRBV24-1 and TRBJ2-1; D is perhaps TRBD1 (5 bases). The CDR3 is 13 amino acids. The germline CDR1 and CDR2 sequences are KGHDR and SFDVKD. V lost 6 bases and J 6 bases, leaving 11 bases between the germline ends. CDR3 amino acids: CATSKDTVNEQFF. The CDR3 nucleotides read TGTGCCACCAGTAAGGACACGGTCAATGAGCAGTTCTTC.

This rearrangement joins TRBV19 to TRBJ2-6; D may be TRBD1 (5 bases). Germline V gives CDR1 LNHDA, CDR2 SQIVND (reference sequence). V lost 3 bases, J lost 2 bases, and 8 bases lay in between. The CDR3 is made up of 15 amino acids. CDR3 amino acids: CASSIRGAGANVLTF. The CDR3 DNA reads TGTGCCAGTAGTATTAGGGGTGCTGGGGCCAACGTCCTGACTTTC. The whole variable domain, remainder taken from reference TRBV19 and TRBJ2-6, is DGGITQSPKYLFRKEGQNVTLSCEQNLNHDAMYWYRQDPGQGLRLIYYSQIVNDFQKGDIAEGYSVSREKKESFPLTVTSAQKNPTAFYLCASSIRGAGANVLTFGAGSRLTVL.